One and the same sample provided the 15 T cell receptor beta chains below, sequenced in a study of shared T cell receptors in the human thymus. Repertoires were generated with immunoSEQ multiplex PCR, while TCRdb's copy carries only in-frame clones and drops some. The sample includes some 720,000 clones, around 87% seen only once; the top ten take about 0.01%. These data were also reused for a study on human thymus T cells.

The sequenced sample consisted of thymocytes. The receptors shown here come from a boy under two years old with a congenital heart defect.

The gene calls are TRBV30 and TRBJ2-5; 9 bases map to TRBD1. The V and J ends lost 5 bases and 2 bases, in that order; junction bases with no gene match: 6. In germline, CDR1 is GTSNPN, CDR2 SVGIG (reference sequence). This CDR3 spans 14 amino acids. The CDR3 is CAWAGQGRQETQYF. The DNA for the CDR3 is TGTGCCTGGGCGGGACAGGGCCGACAAGAGACCCAGTACTTC. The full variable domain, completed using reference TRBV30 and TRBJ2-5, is SQTIHQWPATLVQPVGSPLSLECTVEGTSNPNLYWYRQAAGRGLQLLFYSVGIGQISSEVPQNLSASRPQDRQFILSSKKLLLSDSGFYLCAWAGQGRQETQYFGPGTRLLVL.

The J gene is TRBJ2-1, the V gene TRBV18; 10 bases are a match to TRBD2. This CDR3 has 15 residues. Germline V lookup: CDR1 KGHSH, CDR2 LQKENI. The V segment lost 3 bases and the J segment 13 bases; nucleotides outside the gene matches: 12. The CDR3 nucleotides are TGTGCCAGCTCACCGGAGCGGGAGGGCCCGTGGAAACAGTTCTTC. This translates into CASSPEREGPWKQFF. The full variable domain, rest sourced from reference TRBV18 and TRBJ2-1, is NAGVMQNPRHLVRRRGQEARLRCSPMKGHSHVYWYRQLPEEGLKFMVYLQKENIIDESGMPKERFSAEFPKEGPSILRIQQVVRGDSAAYFCASSPEREGPWKQFFGPGTRLTVL.

CDR3 sequence: CAWEWPGGGAVYGYTF. DNA for the CDR3: TGTGCCTGGGAATGGCCCGGCGGGGGCGCGGTCTATGGCTACACCTTC. V usage is TRBV30 and J usage is TRBJ1-2; a possible D gene is TRBD1 (6 bases). Per germline, CDR1 GTSNPN and CDR2 SVGIG (reference sequence). The CDR3 covers 16 residues. V was clipped by 5 bases and J by 4 bases, with 23 bases between them.

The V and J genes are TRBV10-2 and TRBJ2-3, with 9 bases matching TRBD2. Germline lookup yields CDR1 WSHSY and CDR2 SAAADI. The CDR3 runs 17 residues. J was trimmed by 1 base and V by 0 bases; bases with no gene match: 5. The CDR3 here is CASSESNGGRGTDTQYF. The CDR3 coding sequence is TGCGCCAGCAGTGAGTCGAACGGCGGGAGGGGCACAGATACGCAGTATTTT.

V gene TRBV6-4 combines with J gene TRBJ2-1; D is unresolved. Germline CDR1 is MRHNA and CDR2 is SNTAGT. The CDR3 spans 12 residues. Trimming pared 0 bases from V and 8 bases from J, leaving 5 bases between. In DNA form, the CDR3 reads TGTGCCAGCAGTGACTCGTTCTATGAGCAGTTCTTC. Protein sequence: CASSDSFYEQFF.

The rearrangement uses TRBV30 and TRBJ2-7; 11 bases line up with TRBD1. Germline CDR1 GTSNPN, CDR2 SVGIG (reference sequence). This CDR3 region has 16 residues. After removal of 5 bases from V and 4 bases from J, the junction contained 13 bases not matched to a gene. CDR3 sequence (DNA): TGTGCCTGGTGCCTTTTTGGGACAGGGGGTCTTTACGAGCAGTACTTC. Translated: CAWCLFGTGGLYEQYF.

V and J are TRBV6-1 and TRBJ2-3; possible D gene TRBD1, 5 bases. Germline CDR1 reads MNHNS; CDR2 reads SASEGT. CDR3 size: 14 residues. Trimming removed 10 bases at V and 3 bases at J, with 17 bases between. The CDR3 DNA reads TGTGCCACCCGAGGACATTCGGCTACAGATACGCAGTATTTT. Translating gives CATRGHSATDTQYF.

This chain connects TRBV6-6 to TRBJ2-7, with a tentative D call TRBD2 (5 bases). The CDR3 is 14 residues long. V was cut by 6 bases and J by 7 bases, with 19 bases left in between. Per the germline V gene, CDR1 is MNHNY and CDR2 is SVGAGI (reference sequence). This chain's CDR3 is CASSTAGSYVEQYF. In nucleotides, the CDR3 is TGTGCCAGCAGCACTGCGGGTAGCTACGTAGAGCAGTACTTC.

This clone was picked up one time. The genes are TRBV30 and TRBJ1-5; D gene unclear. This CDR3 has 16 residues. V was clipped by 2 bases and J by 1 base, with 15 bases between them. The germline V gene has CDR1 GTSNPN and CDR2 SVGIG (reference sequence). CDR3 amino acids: CAWSRRSPGSNQPQHF. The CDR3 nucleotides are TGTGCCTGGAGTCGACGGAGCCCCGGGAGCAATCAGCCCCAGCATTTT.

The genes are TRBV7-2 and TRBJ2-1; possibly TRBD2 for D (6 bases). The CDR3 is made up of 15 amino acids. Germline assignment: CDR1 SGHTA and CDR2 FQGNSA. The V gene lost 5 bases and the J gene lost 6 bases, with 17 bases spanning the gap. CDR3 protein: CASSPARLEPNEQFF. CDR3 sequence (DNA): TGTGCCAGCAGCCCAGCCCGACTAGAACCCAATGAGCAGTTCTTC.

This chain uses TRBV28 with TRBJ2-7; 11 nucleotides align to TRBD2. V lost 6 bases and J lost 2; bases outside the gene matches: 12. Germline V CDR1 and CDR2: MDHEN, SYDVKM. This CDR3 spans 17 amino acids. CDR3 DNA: TGTGCCAGCAGCGCTACTAGCGGGAGTTCCCGCGCCTACGAGCAGTACTTC. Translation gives CASSATSGSSRAYEQYF.

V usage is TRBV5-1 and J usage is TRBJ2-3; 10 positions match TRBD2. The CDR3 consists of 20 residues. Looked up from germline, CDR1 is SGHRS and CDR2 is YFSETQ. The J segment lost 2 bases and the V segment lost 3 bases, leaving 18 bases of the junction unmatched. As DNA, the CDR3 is TGCGCCAGCAGCTCGGGCGTTCCGGGTAGCGGGAGGACCCCCACAGATACGCAGTATTTT. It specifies CASSSGVPGSGRTPTDTQYF.

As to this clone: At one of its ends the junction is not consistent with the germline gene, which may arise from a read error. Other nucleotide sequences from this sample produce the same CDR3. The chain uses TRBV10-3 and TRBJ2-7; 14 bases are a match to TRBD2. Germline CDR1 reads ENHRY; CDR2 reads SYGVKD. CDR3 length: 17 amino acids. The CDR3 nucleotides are TGTGCCATCCGCCGGAACGGGACTAGCGGGGGTACTACGAGGCAGTATTTC. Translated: CAIRRNGTSGGTTRQYF.

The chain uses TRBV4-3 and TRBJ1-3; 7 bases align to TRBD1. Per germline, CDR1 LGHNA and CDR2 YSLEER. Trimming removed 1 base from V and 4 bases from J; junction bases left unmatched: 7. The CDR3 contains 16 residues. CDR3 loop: CASSQGPQGEGNTIYF. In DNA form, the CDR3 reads TGCGCCAGCAGCCAAGGACCTCAGGGGGAAGGAAACACCATATATTTT.

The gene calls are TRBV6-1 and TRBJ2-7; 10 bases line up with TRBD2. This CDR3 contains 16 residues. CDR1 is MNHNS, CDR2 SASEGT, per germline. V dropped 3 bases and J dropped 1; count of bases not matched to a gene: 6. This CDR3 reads CASSDLAGGPSYEQYF. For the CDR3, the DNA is TGTGCCAGCAGTGACTTAGCGGGAGGCCCATCCTACGAGCAGTACTTC.